This is a list of T cell receptor beta chains from one sample in a study of blood T cell repertoires in COVID-19. Assay: immunoSEQ multiplex PCR; the TCRdb copy retains only in-frame clones and omits some. In the table there are 120,000 or so clones, around 82% of which are singletons. Specimen: peripheral blood. Every receptor here comes from a man at least 80 years old with active or convalescent COVID-19. Each CDR3 is given with its conserved first and last residue. Each record gives: J gene, V gene, clone size, D gene, CDR3 protein, CDR3 DNA. A D gene is named only where the DNA matches it firmly. Some rows have no size entry. The others give once, few or many, or a class for an expanded clone.

>TRBJ2-3|TRBV6-1|-|-
CASSELSPGASTDTQYF
TGTGCCAGCAGTGAATTGTCGCCAGGGGCTAGCACAGATACGCAGTATTTT
>TRBJ2-3|TRBV4-3|-|TRBD2
CASSLQTPAGGPDTQYF
TGCGCCAGCAGCCTTCAAACCCCAGCGGGGGGGCCAGATACGCAGTATTTT
>TRBJ2-7|TRBV19|-|-
CASRPRQNEQYF
TGTGCCAGTAGACCCCGACAGAACGAGCAGTACTTC
>TRBJ2-7|TRBV19|-|TRBD1
CASSIAGTGGYEQYF
TGTGCCAGTAGTATAGCCGGGACAGGGGGCTACGAGCAGTACTTC
>TRBJ1-3|TRBV28|-|-
CASSGRGAGNTIYF
TGTGCCAGCAGTGGGAGGGGAGCCGGAAACACCATATATTTT
>TRBJ1-5|TRBV7-2|-|TRBD1
CASSFNRGKEPQHF
TGTGCCAGCAGCTTTAACAGGGGGAAGGAGCCCCAGCATTTT
>TRBJ1-2|TRBV5-1|few|-
CASPPESGEGGYTF
TGCGCCAGCCCCCCCGAAAGTGGGGAGGGAGGCTACACCTTC
>TRBJ2-3|TRBV5-1|-|TRBD1
CASMAQGAKDTQYF
TGCGCCAGCATGGCCCAGGGGGCCAAAGATACGCAGTATTTT
>TRBJ2-3|TRBV5-4|-|-
CASSSPAPREADTQYF
TGTGCCAGCAGCTCTCCGGCCCCTAGGGAGGCAGATACGCAGTATTTT
>TRBJ1-5|TRBV19|-|TRBD1
CASTQGQGSNQPQHF
TGTGCCAGTACCCAGGGACAGGGGAGCAATCAGCCCCAGCATTTT
>TRBJ1-2|TRBV30|-|-
CAGLTVLYGYTF
TGTGCCGGCCTGACAGTTCTATATGGCTACACCTTC
>TRBJ2-5|TRBV29-1|-|TRBD2
CSVDGTSGGAWETQYF
TGCAGCGTTGACGGGACTAGCGGGGGGGCTTGGGAGACCCAGTACTTC
>TRBJ1-1|TRBV11-2|-|-
CASSLGAGVRAEAFF
TGTGCCAGCAGCTTAGGGGCGGGGGTCAGGGCTGAAGCTTTCTTT
>TRBJ2-5|TRBV7-2|-|-
CATSLGEVETQYF
TGTGCCACTTCACTCGGGGAGGTGGAGACCCAGTACTTC
>TRBJ2-3|TRBV27|-|-
CASRSGGAPTDTQYF
TGTGCCAGCAGATCCGGAGGGGCCCCCACAGATACGCAGTATTTT
>TRBJ2-5|TRBV6-2/TRBV6-3|-|-
CASSSAQGGQETQYF
TGTGCCAGCAGTTCGGCTCAAGGGGGCCAAGAGACCCAGTACTTC
>TRBJ2-1|TRBV5-5|-|TRBD2
CASTPRGATYNEQFF
TGTGCCAGCACTCCGCGGGGGGCTACCTACAATGAGCAGTTCTTC
>TRBJ2-3|TRBV4-1|few|-
CASSPGTDTQYF
TGCGCCAGCAGCCCCGGCACAGATACGCAGTATTTT
>TRBJ2-7|TRBV3-1/TRBV3-2|-|-
CASSQNQGMRYF
TGTGCCAGCAGCCAAAATCAGGGGATGAGGTACTTC
>TRBJ1-2|TRBV27|-|TRBD1
CASSSPTGDWYGYTF
TGTGCCAGCAGTTCGCCCACAGGGGATTGGTATGGCTACACCTTC
>TRBJ2-2|TRBV28|-|TRBD1
CASSFTGGTNTGELFF
TGTGCCAGCAGTTTTACAGGGGGCACGAACACCGGGGAGCTGTTTTTT
>TRBJ1-6|TRBV4-1|-|-
CASSQDKGSSYNSPLHF
TGCGCCAGCAGCCAAGATAAAGGGAGCTCCTATAATTCACCCCTCCACTTT
>TRBJ2-1|TRBV5-5|-|TRBD2
CASSLSTSGDYNEQFF
TGTGCCAGCAGCTTGAGCACTAGCGGAGACTACAATGAGCAGTTCTTC
>TRBJ1-2|TRBV19|-|-
CASTPAGSNYGYTF
TGTGCCAGTACCCCCGCCGGTTCTAACTATGGCTACACCTTC
>TRBJ2-1|TRBV4-3|once|TRBD1
CASSRGTARGNEQFF
TGCGCCAGCAGCCGAGGGACAGCCCGAGGGAATGAGCAGTTCTTC
>TRBJ1-3|TRBV2|-|-
CASSRLVASGNTIYF
TGTGCCAGCAGTCGACTGGTAGCCTCTGGAAACACCATATATTTT
>TRBJ1-5|TRBV18|few|TRBD1
CASSSGQLYSNQPQHF
TGTGCCAGCTCATCGGGACAGCTATATAGCAATCAGCCCCAGCATTTT
>TRBJ1-1|TRBV6-5|-|-
CASSSERGTEAFF
TGTGCCAGCAGCTCAGAAAGGGGCACTGAAGCTTTCTTT
>TRBJ2-3|TRBV5-1|once|TRBD1
CASRLQGQGGDTQYF
TGCGCCAGCAGACTTCAAGGACAGGGGGGAGATACGCAGTATTTT
>TRBJ1-6|TRBV5-6|-|TRBD1
CASSHQGANSPLHF
TGTGCCAGCAGCCATCAGGGGGCCAATTCACCCCTCCACTTT
>TRBJ1-2|TRBV6-5|-|-
CASAGQPYGYTF
TGTGCCAGCGCAGGACAGCCATATGGCTACACCTTC
>TRBJ1-6|TRBV28|-|TRBD1
CASSPSDRENSPLHF
TGTGCCAGCAGTCCCTCGGACAGGGAGAATTCACCCCTCCACTTT
>TRBJ1-3|TRBV2|few|-
CASRLGQFASGNTIYF
TGTGCCAGCAGACTAGGCCAGTTCGCCTCTGGAAACACCATATATTTT
>TRBJ1-2|TRBV5-7|-|-
CASSRSTERYGYTF
TGTGCCAGCAGCAGGTCGACAGAGCGCTATGGCTACACCTTC
>TRBJ2-3|TRBV19|-|-
CASSIQGASDTQYF
TGTGCCAGTAGTATCCAAGGGGCATCAGATACGCAGTATTTT